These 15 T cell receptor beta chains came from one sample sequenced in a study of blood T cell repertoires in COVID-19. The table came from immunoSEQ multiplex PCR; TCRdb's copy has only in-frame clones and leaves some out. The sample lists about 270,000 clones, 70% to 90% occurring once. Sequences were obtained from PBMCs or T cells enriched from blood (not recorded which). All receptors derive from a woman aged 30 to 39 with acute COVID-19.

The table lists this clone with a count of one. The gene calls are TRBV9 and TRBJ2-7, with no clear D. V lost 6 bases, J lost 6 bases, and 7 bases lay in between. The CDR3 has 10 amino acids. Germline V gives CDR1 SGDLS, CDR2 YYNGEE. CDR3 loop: CASMTAEQYF. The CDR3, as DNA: TGTGCCAGCATGACTGCCGAGCAGTACTTC.

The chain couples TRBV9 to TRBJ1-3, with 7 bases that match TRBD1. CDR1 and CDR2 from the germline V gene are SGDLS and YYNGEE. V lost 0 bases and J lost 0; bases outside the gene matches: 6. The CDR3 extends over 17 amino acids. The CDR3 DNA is TGTGCCAGCAGCGTAGAGGGGACAGAGAGCTCTGGAAACACCATATATTTT. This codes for CASSVEGTESSGNTIYF. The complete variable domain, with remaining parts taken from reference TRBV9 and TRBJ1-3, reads DSGVTQTPKHLITATGQRVTLRCSPRSGDLSVYWYQQSLDQGLQFLIQYYNGEERAKGNILERFSAQQFPDLHSELNLSSLELGDSALYFCASSVEGTESSGNTIYFGEGSWLTVV.

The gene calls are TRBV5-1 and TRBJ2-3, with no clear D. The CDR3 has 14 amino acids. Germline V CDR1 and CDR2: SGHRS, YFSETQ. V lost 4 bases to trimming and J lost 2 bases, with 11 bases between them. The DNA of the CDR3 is TGCGCCAGCAGCCAAGACACAATCACAGATACGCAGTATTTT. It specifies CASSQDTITDTQYF.

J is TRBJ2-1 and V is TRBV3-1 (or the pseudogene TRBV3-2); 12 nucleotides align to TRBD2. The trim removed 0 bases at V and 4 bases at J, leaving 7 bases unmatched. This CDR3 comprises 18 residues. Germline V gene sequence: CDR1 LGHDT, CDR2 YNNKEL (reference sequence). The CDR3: CASSQDVLAGGPYNEQFF. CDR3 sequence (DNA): TGTGCCAGCAGCCAAGACGTGCTAGCGGGAGGGCCGTACAATGAGCAGTTCTTC.

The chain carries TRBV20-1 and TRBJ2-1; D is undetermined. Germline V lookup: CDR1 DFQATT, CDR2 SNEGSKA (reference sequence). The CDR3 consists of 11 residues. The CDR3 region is CSLGYYNEQFF. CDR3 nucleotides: TGCAGCCTAGGATACTACAATGAGCAGTTCTTC.

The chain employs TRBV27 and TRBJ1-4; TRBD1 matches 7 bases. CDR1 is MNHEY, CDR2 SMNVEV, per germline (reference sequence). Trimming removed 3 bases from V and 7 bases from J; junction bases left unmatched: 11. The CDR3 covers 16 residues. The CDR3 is CASSLYPQGQIEKLFF. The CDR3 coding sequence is TGTGCCAGCAGTTTGTACCCTCAGGGACAGATTGAAAAACTGTTTTTT.

The CDR3 spells CASSLSTGPYPTDTQYF. In nucleotides, the CDR3 is TGTGCCAGCAGCTTATCCACAGGACCATACCCCACAGATACGCAGTATTTT. The V gene is TRBV5-4, the J gene TRBJ2-3; D is possibly TRBD1 (5 bases). Germline-derived CDR1 and CDR2 are SGHNT and YYREEE (reference sequence). The ends were cut back, 2 bases at V and 2 bases at J, with 18 bases in the middle. CDR3 length: 17 amino acids.

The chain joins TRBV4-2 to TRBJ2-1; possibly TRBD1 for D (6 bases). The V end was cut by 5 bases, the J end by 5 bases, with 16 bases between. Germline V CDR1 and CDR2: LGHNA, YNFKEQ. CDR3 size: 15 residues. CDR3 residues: CASSSEGEFHNEQFF. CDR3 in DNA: TGTGCCAGCAGCTCAGAGGGGGAGTTTCACAATGAGCAGTTCTTC.

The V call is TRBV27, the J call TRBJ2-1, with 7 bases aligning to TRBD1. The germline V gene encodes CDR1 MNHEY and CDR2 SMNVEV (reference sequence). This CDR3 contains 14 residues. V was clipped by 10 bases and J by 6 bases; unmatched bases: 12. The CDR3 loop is CATIKTGSSNEQFF. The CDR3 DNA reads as TGTGCCACCATCAAGACAGGGTCTTCCAATGAGCAGTTCTTC.

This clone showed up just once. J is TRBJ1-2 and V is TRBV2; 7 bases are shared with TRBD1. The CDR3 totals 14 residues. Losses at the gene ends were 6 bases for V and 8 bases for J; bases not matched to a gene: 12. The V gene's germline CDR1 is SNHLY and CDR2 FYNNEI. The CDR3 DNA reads TGTGCCAGCAGCGAGGGGACAGCTTCTTTAGGCTACACCTTC. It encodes CASSEGTASLGYTF.

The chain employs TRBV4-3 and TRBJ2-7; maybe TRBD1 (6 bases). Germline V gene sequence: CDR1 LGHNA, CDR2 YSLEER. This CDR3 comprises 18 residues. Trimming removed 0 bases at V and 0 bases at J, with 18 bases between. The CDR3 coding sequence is TGCGCCAGCAGCCAAGATGGGCAGGGGACCCTAGGCTCCTACGAGCAGTACTTC. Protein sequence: CASSQDGQGTLGSYEQYF.

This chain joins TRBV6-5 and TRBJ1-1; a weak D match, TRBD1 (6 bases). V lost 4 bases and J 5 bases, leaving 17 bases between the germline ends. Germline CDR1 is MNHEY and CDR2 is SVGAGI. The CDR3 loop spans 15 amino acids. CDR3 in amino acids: CASSFSQGGGTEAFF. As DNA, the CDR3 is TGTGCCAGCAGTTTCTCACAGGGTGGCGGGACTGAAGCTTTCTTT.

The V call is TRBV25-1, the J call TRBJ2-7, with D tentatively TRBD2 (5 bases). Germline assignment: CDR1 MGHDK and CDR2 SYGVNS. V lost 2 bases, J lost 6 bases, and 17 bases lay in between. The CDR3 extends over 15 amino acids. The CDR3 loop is CASSELKTTKAEQYF. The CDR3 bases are TGTGCCAGCAGTGAACTCAAGACTACCAAAGCCGAGCAGTACTTC.

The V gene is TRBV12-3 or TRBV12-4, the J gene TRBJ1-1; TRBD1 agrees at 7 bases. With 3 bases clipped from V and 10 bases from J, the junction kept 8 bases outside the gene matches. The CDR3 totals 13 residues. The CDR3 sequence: CASSLGTVNRAFF. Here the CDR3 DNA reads TGTGCCAGCAGTTTGGGGACAGTGAACCGAGCTTTCTTT.

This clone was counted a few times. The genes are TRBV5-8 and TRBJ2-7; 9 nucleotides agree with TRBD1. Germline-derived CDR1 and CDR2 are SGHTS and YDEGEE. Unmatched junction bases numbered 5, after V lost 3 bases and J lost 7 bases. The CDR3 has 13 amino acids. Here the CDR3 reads CASSYGQGREQYF. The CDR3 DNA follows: TGTGCCAGCAGCTACGGACAGGGGCGTGAGCAGTACTTC.